A single sample gave rise to the 4 T cell receptor beta chains below, sequenced in a study of beta chain features in type 1 diabetes. Overall study findings and caveats: Among all four CD4+ subsets, Type 1 diabetes patients had TCRB CDR3s that were moderately but significantly shorter.

No antigens are known for them. All of the isolated RNA was reverse transcribed, so expressed TCRB transcripts were sequenced. The protocol was immunoSEQ multiplex PCR, while the TCRdb copy is restricted to in-frame clones and leaves out a portion. The sample comprises hundreds of thousands of clones, 13% to 15% of which are singletons, and 0.017% rests with the top ten. The sample taken for sequencing was naive CD4+ T cells from blood. These receptors were obtained from a man younger than 40 with type 1 diabetes.

V usage is TRBV14 and J usage is TRBJ2-5, with D perhaps TRBD2 (6 bases). V lost 4 bases to trimming and J lost 9 bases, with 15 bases between them. The CDR3 length is 13 residues. Looked up from germline, CDR1 is SGHDN and CDR2 is FVKESK. The CDR3 DNA reads TGTGCCAGCAGCCGATACAGGACTACTTCCCAGTACTTC. It specifies CASSRYRTTSQYF.

In this sample, this clone turned up a few times. The rearrangement links TRBV5-6 to TRBJ2-6; D gene ambiguous. CDR1 SGHDT and CDR2 YYEEEE come from the germline V gene. V gave up 5 bases and J gave up 1 base, with 10 bases separating them. The length of the CDR3 is 15 residues. The chain's CDR3 is CASRVEWSGANVLTF. DNA for the CDR3: TGTGCCAGCAGGGTAGAATGGTCTGGGGCCAACGTCCTGACTTTC.

The rearrangement links TRBV28 to TRBJ2-6; TRBD1 is a possible D gene (5 bases). Germline V lookup: CDR1 MDHEN, CDR2 SYDVKM. The CDR3 totals 14 residues. Trimming removed 7 bases from V and 5 bases from J, with 12 bases in between. The CDR3 protein is CASTSGPRANVLTF. CDR3 in DNA: TGTGCCAGCACATCAGGGCCTCGGGCCAACGTCCTGACTTTC.

This clone has just a few counts. V and J are TRBV7-2 and TRBJ1-5, with 9 bases that match TRBD1. The V and J ends lost 0 bases and 6 bases, in that order; junction bases with no gene match: 6. Germline V gives CDR1 SGHTA, CDR2 FQGNSA. This CDR3 has 16 amino acids. CDR3: CASSLAGTGFIQPQHF. CDR3 sequence (DNA): TGTGCCAGCAGCTTAGCAGGGACAGGGTTTATTCAGCCCCAGCATTTT.